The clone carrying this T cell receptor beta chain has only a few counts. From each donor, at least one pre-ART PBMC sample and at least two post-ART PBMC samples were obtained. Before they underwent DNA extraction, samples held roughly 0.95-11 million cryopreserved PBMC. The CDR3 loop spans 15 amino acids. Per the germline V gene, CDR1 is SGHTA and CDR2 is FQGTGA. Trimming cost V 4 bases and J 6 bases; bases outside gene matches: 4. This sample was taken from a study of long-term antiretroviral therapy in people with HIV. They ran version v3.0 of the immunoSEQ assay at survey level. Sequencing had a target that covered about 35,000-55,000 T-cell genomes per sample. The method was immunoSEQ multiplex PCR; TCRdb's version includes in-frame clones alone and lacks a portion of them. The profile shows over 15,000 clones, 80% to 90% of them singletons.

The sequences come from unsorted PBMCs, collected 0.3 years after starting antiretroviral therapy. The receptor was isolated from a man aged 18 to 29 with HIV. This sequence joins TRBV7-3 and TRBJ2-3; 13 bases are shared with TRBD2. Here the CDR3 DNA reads TGTGCCAGCAGCTGGACTAGCGGGGGCCCGGATACGCAGTATTTT. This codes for CASSWTSGGPDTQYF.